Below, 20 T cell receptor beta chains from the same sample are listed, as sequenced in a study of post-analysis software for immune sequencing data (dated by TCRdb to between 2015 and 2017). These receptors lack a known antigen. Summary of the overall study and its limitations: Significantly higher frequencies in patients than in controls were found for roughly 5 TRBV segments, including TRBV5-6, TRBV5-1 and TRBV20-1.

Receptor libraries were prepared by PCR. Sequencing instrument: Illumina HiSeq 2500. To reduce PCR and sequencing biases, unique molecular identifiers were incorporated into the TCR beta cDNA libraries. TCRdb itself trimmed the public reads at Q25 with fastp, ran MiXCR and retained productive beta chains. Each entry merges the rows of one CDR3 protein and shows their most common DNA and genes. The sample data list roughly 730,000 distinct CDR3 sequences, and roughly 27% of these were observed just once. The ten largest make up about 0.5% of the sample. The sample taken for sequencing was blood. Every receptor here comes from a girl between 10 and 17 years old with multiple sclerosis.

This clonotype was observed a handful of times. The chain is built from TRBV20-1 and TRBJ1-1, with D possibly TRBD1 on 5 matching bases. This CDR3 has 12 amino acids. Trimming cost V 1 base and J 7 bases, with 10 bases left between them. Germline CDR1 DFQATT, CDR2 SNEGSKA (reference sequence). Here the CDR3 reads CSARGVGGEAFF. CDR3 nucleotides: TGCAGTGCTAGAGGGGTGGGGGGTGAAGCTTTCTTT.

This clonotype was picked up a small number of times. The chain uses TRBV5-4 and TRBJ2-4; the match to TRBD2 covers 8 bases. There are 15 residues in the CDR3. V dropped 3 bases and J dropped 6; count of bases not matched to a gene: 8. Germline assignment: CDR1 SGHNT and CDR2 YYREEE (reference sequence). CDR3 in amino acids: CASSYGAGVGNIQYF. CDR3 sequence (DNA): TGTGCCAGCAGCTATGGAGCGGGAGTCGGAAACATTCAGTACTTC.

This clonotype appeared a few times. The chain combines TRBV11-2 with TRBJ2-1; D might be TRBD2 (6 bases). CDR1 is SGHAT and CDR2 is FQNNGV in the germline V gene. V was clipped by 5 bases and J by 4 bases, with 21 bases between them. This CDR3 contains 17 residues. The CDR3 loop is CASSPQVGDFSYNEQFF. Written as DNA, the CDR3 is TGTGCCAGCAGCCCGCAGGTGGGGGACTTTAGTTACAATGAGCAGTTCTTC. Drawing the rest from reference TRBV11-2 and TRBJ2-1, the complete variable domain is EAGVAQSPRYKIIEKRQSVAFWCNPISGHATLYWYQQILGQGPKLLIQFQNNGVVDDSQLPKDRFSAERLKGVDSTLKIQPAKLEDSAVYLCASSPQVGDFSYNEQFFGPGTRLTVL.

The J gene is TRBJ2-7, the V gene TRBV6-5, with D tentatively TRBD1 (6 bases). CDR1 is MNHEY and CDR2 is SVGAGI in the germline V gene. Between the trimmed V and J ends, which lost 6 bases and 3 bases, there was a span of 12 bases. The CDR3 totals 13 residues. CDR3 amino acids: CASSPGVYYEQYF. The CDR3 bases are TGTGCCAGCAGCCCAGGGGTGTACTACGAGCAGTACTTC.

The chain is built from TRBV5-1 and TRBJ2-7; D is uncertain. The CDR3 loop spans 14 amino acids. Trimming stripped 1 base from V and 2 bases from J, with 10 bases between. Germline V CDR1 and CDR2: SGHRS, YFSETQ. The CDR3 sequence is CASSLSLGTYEQYV. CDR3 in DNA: TGCGCCAGCAGCTTGTCATTAGGGACCTACGAGCAGTACGTC.

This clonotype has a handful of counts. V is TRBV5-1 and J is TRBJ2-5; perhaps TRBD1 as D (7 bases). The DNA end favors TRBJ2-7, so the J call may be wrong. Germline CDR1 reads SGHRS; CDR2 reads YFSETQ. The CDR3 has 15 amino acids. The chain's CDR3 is CASSLVGGGGHEQYF. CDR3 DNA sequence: TGCGCCAGCAGCTTGGTCGGAGGGGGCGGCCACGAGCAGTACTTC.

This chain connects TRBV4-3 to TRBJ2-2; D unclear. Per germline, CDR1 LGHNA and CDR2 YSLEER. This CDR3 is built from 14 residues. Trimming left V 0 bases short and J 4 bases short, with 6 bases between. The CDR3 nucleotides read TGCGCCAGCAGCCAAGATTCAGTCACCGGGGAGCTGTTTTTT. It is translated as CASSQDSVTGELFF.

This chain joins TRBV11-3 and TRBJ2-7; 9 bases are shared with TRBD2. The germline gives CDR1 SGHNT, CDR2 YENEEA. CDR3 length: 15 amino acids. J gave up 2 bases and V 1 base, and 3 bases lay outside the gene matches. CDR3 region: CASSLASGETYEQYF. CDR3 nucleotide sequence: TGTGCCAGCAGCTTAGCTAGCGGGGAAACCTACGAGCAGTACTTC.

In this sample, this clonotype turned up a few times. The CDR3 nucleotides read TGTGCCACCAGCAGAGTTACGGGATCCTGGCTTAGCACAGATACGCAGTATTTT. It codes for CATSRVTGSWLSTDTQYF. The chain uses TRBV15 and TRBJ2-3, with TRBD2 as a possible D gene (5 bases). The ends were cut back, 1 base at V and 0 bases at J, with 17 bases in the middle. The germline CDR1 and CDR2 sequences are LNHNV and YYDKDF (reference sequence). CDR3 length: 18 residues.

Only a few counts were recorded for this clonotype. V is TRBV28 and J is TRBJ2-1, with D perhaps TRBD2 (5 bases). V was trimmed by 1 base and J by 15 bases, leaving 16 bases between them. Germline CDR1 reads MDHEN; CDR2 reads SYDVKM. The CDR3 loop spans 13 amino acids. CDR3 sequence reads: CASSLFSHEGLFF. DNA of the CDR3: TGTGCCAGCAGTTTATTCTCCCACGAGGGTCTGTTCTTC.

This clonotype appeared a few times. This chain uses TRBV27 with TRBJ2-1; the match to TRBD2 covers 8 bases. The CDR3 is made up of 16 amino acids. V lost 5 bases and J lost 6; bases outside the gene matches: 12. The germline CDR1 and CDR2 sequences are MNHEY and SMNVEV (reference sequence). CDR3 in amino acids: CASSPGAGEVRNEQFF. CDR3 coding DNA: TGTGCCAGCAGTCCAGGAGCGGGAGAGGTACGCAATGAGCAGTTCTTC.

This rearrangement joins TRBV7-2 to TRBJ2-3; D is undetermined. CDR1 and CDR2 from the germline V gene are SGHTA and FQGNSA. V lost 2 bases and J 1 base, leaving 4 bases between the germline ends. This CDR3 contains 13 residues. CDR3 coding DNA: TGTACCAGCAGCTTAATGGGCACAGATACGCAGTATTTT. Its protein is CTSSLMGTDTQYF.

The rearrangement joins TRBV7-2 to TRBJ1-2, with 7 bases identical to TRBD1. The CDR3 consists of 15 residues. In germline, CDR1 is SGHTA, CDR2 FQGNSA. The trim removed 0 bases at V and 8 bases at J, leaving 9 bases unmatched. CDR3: CASSLALARGGGYTF. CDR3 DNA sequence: TGTGCCAGCAGCTTAGCGCTGGCCAGGGGGGGCGGCTACACCTTC.

The CDR3 protein is CATSDPRQGNNQPQHF. CDR3 in DNA: TGTGCCACCAGTGATCCGCGGCAGGGTAACAATCAGCCCCAGCATTTT. The rearrangement links TRBV24-1 to TRBJ1-5; possibly TRBD1 for D (5 bases). This CDR3 has 16 residues. Germline V gene data show CDR1 as KGHDR and CDR2 as SFDVKD. The V end lost 3 bases, the J end lost 3 bases, and 14 bases lay between the germline ends.

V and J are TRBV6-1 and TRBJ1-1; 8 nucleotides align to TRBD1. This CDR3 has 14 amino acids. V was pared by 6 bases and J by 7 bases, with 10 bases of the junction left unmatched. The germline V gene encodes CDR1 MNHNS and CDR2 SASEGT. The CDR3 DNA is TGTGCCAGCAGCCATGAATGGACAGGGCTTGAAGCTTTCTTT. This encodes CASSHEWTGLEAFF.

The CDR3 is CASSSVGGVRNEQFF. The CDR3 DNA reads as TGCGCCAGCAGTTCCGTGGGCGGAGTGAGGAATGAGCAGTTCTTC. The chain recombines TRBV5-1 with TRBJ2-1; D call uncertain. The CDR3 has 15 amino acids. Trimming left V 5 bases short and J 7 bases short, with 19 bases between. From germline, CDR1 is SGHRS and CDR2 YFSETQ.

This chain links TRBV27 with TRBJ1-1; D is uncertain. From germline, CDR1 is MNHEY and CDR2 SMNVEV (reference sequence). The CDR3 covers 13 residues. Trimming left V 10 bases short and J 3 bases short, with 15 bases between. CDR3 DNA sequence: TGTGCCACCCAGAGCGGTGGGTACACTGAAGCTTTCTTT. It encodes CATQSGGYTEAFF.

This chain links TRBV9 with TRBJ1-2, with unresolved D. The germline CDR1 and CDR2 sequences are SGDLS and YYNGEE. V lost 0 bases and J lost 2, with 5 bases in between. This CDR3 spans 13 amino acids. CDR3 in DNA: TGTGCCAGCAGCGTAGCTTGGAACTATGGCTACACCTTC. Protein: CASSVAWNYGYTF.

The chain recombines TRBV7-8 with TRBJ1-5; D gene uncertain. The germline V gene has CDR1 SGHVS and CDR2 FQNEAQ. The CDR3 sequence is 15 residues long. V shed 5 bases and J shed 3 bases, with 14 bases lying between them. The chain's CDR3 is CASSPSEADNQPQHF. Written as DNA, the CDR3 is TGTGCCAGCAGCCCTTCAGAGGCTGACAATCAGCCCCAGCATTTT.

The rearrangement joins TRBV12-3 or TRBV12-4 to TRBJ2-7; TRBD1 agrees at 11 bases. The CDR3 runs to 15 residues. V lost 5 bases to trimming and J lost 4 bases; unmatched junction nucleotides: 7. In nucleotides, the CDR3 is TGTGCCAGCAGTGCACCGGGACAGGGGGATTACGAGCAGTACTTC. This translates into CASSAPGQGDYEQYF.